Following are 14 T cell receptor beta chains from one sample sequenced in a study of blood T cell repertoires in COVID-19. Here immunoSEQ multiplex PCR was the method, and the copy in TCRdb shows in-frame clones only, minus some. Of approximately 250,000 clones listed, approximately 86% are singletons. Specimen: peripheral blood. The receptors stem from a man aged 25 to 45 with active or convalescent COVID-19.

This chain's CDR3 is CASSQEDRVGLYGYTF. For the CDR3, the DNA is TGTGCCAGCAGCCAAGAAGACAGGGTCGGGCTCTATGGCTACACCTTC. J is TRBJ1-2 and V is TRBV4-2, with 7 bases matching TRBD1. The CDR3 has 16 residues. The germline gives CDR1 LGHNA, CDR2 YNFKEQ. V shed 0 bases and J 4 bases; nucleotides not matched to a gene: 8.

The V and J genes are TRBV2 and TRBJ1-5; tentatively, D is TRBD1 (5 bases). Germline-derived CDR1 and CDR2 are SNHLY and FYNNEI. The CDR3 totals 13 residues. The V gene lost 4 bases and the J gene lost 4 bases, with 8 bases spanning the gap. The CDR3: CASSVSGNQPQHF. DNA for the CDR3: TGTGCCAGCAGTGTCTCAGGGAATCAGCCCCAGCATTTT.

This chain connects TRBV14 to TRBJ2-7; D unclear. The CDR3 consists of 14 residues. Germline CDR1 reads SGHDN; CDR2 reads FVKESK. V was cut by 6 bases and J by 3 bases, with 15 bases left in between. CDR3 sequence: CASRRHGSGYEQYF. CDR3 bases: TGTGCCAGCAGGCGCCATGGTTCCGGCTACGAGCAGTACTTC.

This clone turned up a few times. The V and J genes are TRBV11-2 and TRBJ2-3; 7 nucleotides agree with TRBD1. Germline loops: CDR1 SGHAT, CDR2 FQNNGV. Trimming removed 7 bases from V and 0 bases from J; junction bases left unmatched: 10. CDR3 length: 16 residues. The CDR3 here is CASTDPGQTSTDTQYF. Written as DNA, the CDR3 is TGTGCCAGCACCGACCCGGGACAGACTAGCACAGATACGCAGTATTTT.

J is TRBJ2-1 and V is TRBV7-6; 9 nucleotides line up with TRBD2. J was trimmed by 7 bases and V by 2 bases; bases with no gene match: 9. The CDR3 loop spans 16 amino acids. Germline loops: CDR1 SGHVS, CDR2 FNYEAQ. The CDR3, as DNA: TGTGCCAGCAGCTTAAGGTTTGGCGGGGGGGCGAATGAGCAGTTCTTC. The encoded protein is CASSLRFGGGANEQFF. The variable domain in full, with the rest retrieved from reference TRBV7-6 and TRBJ2-1, is GAGVSQSPRYKVTKRGQDVALRCDPISGHVSLYWYRQALGQGPEFLTYFNYEAQQDKSGLPNDRFSAERPEGSISTLTIQRTEQRDSAMYRCASSLRFGGGANEQFFGPGTRLTVL.

The chain combines TRBV19 with TRBJ1-2; D gene uncertain. CDR3 size: 16 residues. CDR1 LNHDA and CDR2 SQIVND come from the germline V gene (reference sequence). Trimming removed 0 bases from V and 2 bases from J, with 13 bases in between. CDR3 nucleotide sequence: TGTGCCAGTAGTATAGACCACTCCCGAAGAAACTATGGCTACACCTTC. Its translation: CASSIDHSRRNYGYTF. Combining the CDR3 with reference TRBV19 and TRBJ1-2 gives the whole variable domain DGGITQSPKYLFRKEGQNVTLSCEQNLNHDAMYWYRQDPGQGLRLIYYSQIVNDFQKGDIAEGYSVSREKKESFPLTVTSAQKNPTAFYLCASSIDHSRRNYGYTFGSGTRLTVV.

This clone was observed once. V and J are TRBV7-6 and TRBJ1-1, with D tentatively TRBD1 (6 bases). Germline CDR1 and CDR2: SGHVS and FNYEAQ. This CDR3 has 14 residues. The V and J ends lost 5 bases and 4 bases respectively, with 14 bases between them. As DNA, the CDR3 is TGTGCCAGCAGCCTTACAGGGACGAGCACTGAAGCTTTCTTT. It encodes CASSLTGTSTEAFF.

This chain uses TRBV5-5 with TRBJ1-5, with 8 bases fitting TRBD1. Germline V gives CDR1 SGHKS, CDR2 YYEKEE (reference sequence). J lost 6 bases, V lost 4 bases, and 6 bases had no gene match. The CDR3 runs 14 residues. The CDR3 loop is CASSQGQGGQPQHF. CDR3 DNA sequence: TGTGCCAGCAGCCAAGGACAGGGAGGTCAGCCCCAGCATTTT. Variable domain in full (rest from reference TRBV5-5 and TRBJ1-5): DAGVTQSPTHLIKTRGQQVTLRCSPISGHKSVSWYQQVLGQGPQFIFQYYEKEERGRGNFPDRFSARQFPNYSSELNVNALLLGDSALYLCASSQGQGGQPQHFGDGTRLSIL.

The rearrangement uses TRBV5-8 and TRBJ2-1; tentative D call: TRBD1 (6 bases). The CDR3 loop spans 13 amino acids. Between the trimmed V and J ends, which lost 4 bases and 3 bases, there was a span of 8 bases. Per the germline V gene, CDR1 is SGHTS and CDR2 is YDEGEE. The CDR3 is CASSTDSYNEQFF. CDR3 DNA sequence: TGTGCCAGCAGCACGGACAGCTACAATGAGCAGTTCTTC. The complete variable domain, with remaining parts taken from reference TRBV5-8 and TRBJ2-1, reads EAGVTQSPTHLIKTRGQQATLRCSPISGHTSVYWYQQALGLGLQFLLWYDEGEERNRGNFPPRFSGRQFPNYSSELNVNALELEDSALYLCASSTDSYNEQFFGPGTRLTVL.

V is TRBV7-2 and J is TRBJ2-1, with 12 bases matching TRBD2. The CDR3 loop spans 18 amino acids. The germline V gene encodes CDR1 SGHTA and CDR2 FQGNSA. V gave up 5 bases and J gave up 0 bases; unmatched junction bases: 8. This CDR3 is CASSKYASGGASYNEQFF. In DNA, the CDR3 is TGTGCCAGCAGCAAATATGCTAGCGGGGGGGCCTCCTACAATGAGCAGTTCTTC.

The chain is built from TRBV7-3 and TRBJ1-1; D might be TRBD1 (6 bases). V was trimmed by 5 bases and J by 0 bases, leaving 28 bases between them. The CDR3 covers 20 residues. Germline V lookup: CDR1 SGHTA, CDR2 FQGTGA. The CDR3 region has the DNA TGTGCCAGCAGCCCGGTGGCAGGGGACGTGTCGGCCAAACTGAACACTGAAGCTTTCTTT. Translating gives CASSPVAGDVSAKLNTEAFF.

This clone showed up just once. The chain couples TRBV3-1 (or the pseudogene TRBV3-2) to TRBJ1-2; D gene uncertain. The CDR3 spans 14 residues. Germline V lookup: CDR1 LGHDT, CDR2 YNNKEL (reference sequence). Trimming cost V 0 bases and J 4 bases, with 9 bases left between them. CDR3 coding DNA: TGTGCCAGCAGCCAAGATTTGACAAGCTATGGCTACACCTTC. It codes for CASSQDLTSYGYTF.

The gene calls are TRBV30 and TRBJ2-5, with D perhaps assigned TRBD1 or TRBD2 (5 bases each). The CDR3 has 12 amino acids. Germline loops: CDR1 GTSNPN, CDR2 SVGIG (reference sequence). Trimming pared 8 bases from V and 5 bases from J, leaving 15 bases between. CDR3 amino acids: CAGGGARETQYF. CDR3 coding DNA: TGTGCCGGGGGTGGGGCCAGGGAGACCCAGTACTTC.

The J gene is TRBJ1-2, the V gene TRBV18; 9 bases align to TRBD1. The V gene's germline CDR1 is KGHSH and CDR2 LQKENI. The CDR3 is 14 residues long. J was trimmed by 8 bases and V by 3 bases; bases with no gene match: 7. CDR3 residues: CASSPLDRGGGYTF. The DNA of the CDR3 is TGTGCCAGCTCACCTCTGGACAGGGGAGGGGGCTACACCTTC.